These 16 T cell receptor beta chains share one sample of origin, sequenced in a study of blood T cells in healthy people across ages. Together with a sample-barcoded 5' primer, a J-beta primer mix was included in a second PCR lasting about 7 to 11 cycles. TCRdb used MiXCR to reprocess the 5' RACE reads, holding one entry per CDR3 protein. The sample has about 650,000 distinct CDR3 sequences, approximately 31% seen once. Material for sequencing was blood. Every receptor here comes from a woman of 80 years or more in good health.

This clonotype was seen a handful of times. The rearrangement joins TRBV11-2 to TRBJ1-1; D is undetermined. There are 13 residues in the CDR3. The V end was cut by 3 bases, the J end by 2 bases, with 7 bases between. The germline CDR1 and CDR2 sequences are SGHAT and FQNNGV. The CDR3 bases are TGTGCCAGCAGCTTTTACCCTAACACTGAAGCTTTCTTT. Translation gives CASSFYPNTEAFF.

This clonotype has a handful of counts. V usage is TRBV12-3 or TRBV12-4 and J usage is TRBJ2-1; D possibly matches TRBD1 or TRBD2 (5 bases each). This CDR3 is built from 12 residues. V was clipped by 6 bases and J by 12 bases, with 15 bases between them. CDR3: CASRGTTKLQFF. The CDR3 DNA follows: TGTGCCAGCAGGGGGACCACCAAACTGCAGTTCTTC.

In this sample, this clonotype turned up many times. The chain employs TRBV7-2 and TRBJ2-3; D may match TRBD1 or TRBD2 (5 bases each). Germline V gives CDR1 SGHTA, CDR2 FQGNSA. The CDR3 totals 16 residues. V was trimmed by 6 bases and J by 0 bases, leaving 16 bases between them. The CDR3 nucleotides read TGTGCCAGCAGTTATGTCCGGGACCGCAGCACAGATACGCAGTATTTT. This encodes CASSYVRDRSTDTQYF.

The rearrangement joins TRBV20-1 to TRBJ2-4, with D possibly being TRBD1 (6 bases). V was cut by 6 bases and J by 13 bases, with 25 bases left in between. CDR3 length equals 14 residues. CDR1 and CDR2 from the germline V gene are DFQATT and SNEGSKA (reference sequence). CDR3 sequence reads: CSAVDRRTQEAQYF. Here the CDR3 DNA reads TGCAGTGCGGTAGACAGGAGGACTCAAGAGGCCCAGTACTTC.

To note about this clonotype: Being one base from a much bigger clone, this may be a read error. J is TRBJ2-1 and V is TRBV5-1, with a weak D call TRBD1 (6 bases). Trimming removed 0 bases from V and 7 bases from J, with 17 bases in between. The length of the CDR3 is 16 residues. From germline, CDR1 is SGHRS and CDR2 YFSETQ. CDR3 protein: CASSLEGRGWGNEQFF. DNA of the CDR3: TGCGCCAGCAGCTTGGAGGGCAGGGGTTGGGGAAATGAGCAGTTCTTC.

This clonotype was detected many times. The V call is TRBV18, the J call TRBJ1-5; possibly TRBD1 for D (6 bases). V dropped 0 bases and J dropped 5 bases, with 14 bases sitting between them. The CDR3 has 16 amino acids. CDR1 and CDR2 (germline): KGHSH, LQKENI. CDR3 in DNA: TGTGCCAGCTCACCACCGGTTGCCAGGGGACATCAGCCCCAGCATTTT. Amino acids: CASSPPVARGHQPQHF.

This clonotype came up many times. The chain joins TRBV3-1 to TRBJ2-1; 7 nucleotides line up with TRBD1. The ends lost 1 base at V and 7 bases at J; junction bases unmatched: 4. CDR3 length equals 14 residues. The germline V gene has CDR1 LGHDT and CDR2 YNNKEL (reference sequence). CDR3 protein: CASSQGGTENEQFF. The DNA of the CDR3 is TGTGCCAGCAGCCAAGGGGGGACAGAGAATGAGCAGTTCTTC.

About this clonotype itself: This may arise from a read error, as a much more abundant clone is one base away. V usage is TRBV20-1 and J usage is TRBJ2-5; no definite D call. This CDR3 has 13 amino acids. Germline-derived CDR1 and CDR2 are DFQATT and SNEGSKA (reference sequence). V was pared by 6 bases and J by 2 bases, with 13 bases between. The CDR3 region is CSALDKGQETQYF. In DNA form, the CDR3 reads TGCAGTGCCCTCGACAAGGGTCAAGAGACCCAGTACTTC.

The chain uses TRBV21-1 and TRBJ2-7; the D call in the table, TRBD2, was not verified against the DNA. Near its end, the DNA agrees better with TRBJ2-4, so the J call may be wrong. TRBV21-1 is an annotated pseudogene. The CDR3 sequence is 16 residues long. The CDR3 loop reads CASSKEEEGPKNIQYF. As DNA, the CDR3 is TGTGCCAGCAGCAAAGAGGAGGAGGGGCCAAAAAACATTCAGTACTTC.

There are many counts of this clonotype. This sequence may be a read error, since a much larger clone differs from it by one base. The CDR3: CASSTLIDSHNNEQYF. In DNA, the CDR3 is TGCGCCAGCAGCACCCTCATCGACAGCCACAACAATGAGCAGTACTTC. The V call is TRBV5-1, the J call TRBJ2-1; TRBD1 might be the D (5 bases). The J call could be wrong; TRBJ2-7 is a better fit for the DNA end. The V gene's germline CDR1 is SGHRS and CDR2 YFSETQ. The CDR3 contains 16 residues.

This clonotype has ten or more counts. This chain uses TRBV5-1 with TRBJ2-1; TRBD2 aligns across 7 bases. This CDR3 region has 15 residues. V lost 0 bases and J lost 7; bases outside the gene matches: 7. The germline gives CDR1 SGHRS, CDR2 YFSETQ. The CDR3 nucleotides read TGCGCCAGCAGCTTGGGACTAGCCAGGGCGAATGAGCAGTTCTTC. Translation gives CASSLGLARANEQFF.

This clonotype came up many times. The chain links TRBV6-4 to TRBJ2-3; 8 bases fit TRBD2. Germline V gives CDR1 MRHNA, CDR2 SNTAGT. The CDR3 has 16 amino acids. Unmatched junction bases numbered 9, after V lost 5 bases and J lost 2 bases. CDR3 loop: CASSSSSGGLTDTQYF. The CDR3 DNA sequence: TGTGCCAGCAGTTCCTCGTCGGGGGGGCTCACAGATACGCAGTATTTT.

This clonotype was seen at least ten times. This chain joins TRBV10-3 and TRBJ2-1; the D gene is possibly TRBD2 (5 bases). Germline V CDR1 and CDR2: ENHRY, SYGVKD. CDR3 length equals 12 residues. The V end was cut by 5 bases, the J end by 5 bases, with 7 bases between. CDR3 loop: CAISYGNNEQFF. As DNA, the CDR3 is TGTGCCATCAGTTACGGGAACAATGAGCAGTTCTTC.

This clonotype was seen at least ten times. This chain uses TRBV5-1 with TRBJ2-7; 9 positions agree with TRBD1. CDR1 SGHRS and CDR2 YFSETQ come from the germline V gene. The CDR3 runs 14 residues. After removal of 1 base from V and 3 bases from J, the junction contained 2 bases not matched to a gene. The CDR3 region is CASSLRTGDYEQYF. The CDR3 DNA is TGCGCCAGCAGCTTGAGGACAGGGGACTACGAGCAGTACTTC.

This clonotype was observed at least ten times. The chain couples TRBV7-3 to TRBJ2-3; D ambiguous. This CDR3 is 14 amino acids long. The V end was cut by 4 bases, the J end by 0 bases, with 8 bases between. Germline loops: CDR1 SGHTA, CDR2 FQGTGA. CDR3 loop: CASSSVGSTDTQYF. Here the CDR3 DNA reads TGTGCCAGCAGCTCGGTCGGTAGCACAGATACGCAGTATTTT.

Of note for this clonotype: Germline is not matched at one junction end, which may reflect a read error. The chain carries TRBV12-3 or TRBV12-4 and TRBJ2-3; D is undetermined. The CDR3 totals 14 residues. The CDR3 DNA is TGTGCCAGCAGTTTAGGAGTGCCCTCAGATGCGCAGTATTTT. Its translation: CASSLGVPSDAQYF.